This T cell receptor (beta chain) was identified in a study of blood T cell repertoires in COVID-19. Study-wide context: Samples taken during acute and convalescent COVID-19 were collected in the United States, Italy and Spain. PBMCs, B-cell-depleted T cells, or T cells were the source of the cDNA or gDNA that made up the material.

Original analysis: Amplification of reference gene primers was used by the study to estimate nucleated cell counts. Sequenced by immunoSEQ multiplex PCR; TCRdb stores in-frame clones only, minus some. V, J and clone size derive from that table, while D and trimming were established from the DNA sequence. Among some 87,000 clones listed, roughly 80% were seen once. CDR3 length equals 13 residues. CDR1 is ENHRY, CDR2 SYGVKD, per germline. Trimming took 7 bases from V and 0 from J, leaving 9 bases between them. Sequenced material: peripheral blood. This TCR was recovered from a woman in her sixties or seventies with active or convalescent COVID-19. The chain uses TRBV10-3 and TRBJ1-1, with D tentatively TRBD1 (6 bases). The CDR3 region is CAIMDSLNTEAFF. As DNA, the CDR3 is TGTGCCATCATGGACAGTTTGAACACTGAAGCTTTCTTT.